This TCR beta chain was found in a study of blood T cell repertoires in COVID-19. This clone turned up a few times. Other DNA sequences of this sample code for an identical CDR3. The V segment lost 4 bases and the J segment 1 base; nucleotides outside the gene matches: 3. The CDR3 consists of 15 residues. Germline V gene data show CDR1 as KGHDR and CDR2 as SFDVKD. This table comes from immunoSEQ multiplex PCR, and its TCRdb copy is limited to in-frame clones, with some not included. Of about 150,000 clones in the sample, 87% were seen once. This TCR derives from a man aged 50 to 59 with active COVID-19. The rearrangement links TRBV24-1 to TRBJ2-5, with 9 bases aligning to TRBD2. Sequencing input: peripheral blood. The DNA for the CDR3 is TGTGCCACCAGTGACCCGACTAGCGGCCAAGAGACCCAGTACTTC. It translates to CATSDPTSGQETQYF.